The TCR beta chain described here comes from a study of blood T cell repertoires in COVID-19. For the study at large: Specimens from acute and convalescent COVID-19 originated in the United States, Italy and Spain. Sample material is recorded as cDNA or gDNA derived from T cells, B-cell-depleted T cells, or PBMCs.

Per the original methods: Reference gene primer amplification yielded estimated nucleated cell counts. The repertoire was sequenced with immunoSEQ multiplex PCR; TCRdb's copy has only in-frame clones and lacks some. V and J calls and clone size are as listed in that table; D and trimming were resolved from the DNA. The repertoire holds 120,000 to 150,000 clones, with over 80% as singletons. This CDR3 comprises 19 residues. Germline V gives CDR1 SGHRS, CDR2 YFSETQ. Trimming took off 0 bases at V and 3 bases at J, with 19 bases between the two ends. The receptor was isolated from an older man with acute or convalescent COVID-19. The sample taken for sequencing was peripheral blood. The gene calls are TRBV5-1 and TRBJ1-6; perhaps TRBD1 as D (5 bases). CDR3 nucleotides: TGCGCCAGCAGCTTGGGTAGGGGCTCCCTCGGGCGCTATAATTCACCCCTCCACTTT. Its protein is CASSLGRGSLGRYNSPLHF. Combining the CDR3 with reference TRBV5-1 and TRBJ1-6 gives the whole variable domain KAGVTQTPRYLIKTRGQQVTLSCSPISGHRSVSWYQQTPGQGLQFLFEYFSETQRNKGNFPGRFSGRQFSNSRSEMNVSTLELGDSALYLCASSLGRGSLGRYNSPLHFGNGTRLTVT.